A selection of T cell receptor beta chains follows, all from one sample in a study of blood T cell repertoires in COVID-19. The table came from immunoSEQ multiplex PCR; TCRdb's copy has only in-frame clones and leaves some out. The table shows around 99,000 clones, with about three quarters occurring only once. The sequenced sample was peripheral blood. These receptors all come from a man aged 65-85 years with acute or convalescent COVID-19. CDR3s include the opening cysteine and the closing phenylalanine or tryptophan. A D gene is named only where the DNA matches it firmly. Clone size is not always given. Where it is, it says once, few, many or a class for expanded clones.

TRBV5-6,.,TRBJ1-1,few,CASSSTQGIGTEAFF,TGTGCCAGCAGCTCAACACAGGGCATCGGCACTGAAGCTTTCTTT
TRBV5-1,TRBD1,TRBJ1-4,.,CASSLGGTGANEKLFF,TGCGCCAGCAGCTTAGGCGGGACAGGGGCGAATGAAAAACTGTTTTTT
TRBV27,TRBD1,TRBJ1-5,.,CASSLTGTGMNQPQHF,TGTGCCAGCAGTTTAACAGGGACAGGGATGAATCAGCCCCAGCATTTT
TRBV5-1,.,TRBJ2-2,.,CASSSGNTGELFF,TGCGCCAGCAGCTCAGGGAACACCGGGGAGCTGTTTTTT
TRBV24-1,TRBD1,TRBJ2-3,few,CATSETGGSDTQYF,TGTGCCACCAGCGAGACAGGGGGATCAGATACGCAGTATTTT
TRBV12-3/TRBV12-4,.,TRBJ2-7,.,CASRHRGEQYF,TGTGCCAGTAGACATAGAGGGGAGCAGTACTTC
TRBV7-9,.,TRBJ1-3,.,CASSPQGLSGNTIYF,TGTGCCAGCAGCCCTCAGGGGCTTTCTGGAAACACCATATATTTT
TRBV7-8,.,TRBJ2-3,.,CASAGDIDFTDTQYF,TGTGCCAGCGCCGGGGACATCGATTTCACAGATACGCAGTATTTT
TRBV7-8,TRBD2,TRBJ2-5,once,CASSFTPGGRAKETQYF,TGTGCCAGCAGCTTTACTCCTGGAGGGAGGGCCAAAGAGACCCAGTACTTC
TRBV12-2,.,TRBJ1-5,.,CASRSSSNQPQHF,TGTGCAAGTCGCTCGTCTAGCAATCAGCCCCAGCATTTT
TRBV19,TRBD2,TRBJ2-3,.,CASSSVIAGADTQYF,TGTGCCAGTAGTTCTGTGATAGCGGGGGCAGATACGCAGTATTTT
TRBV19,TRBD2,TRBJ2-7,few,CASSSGPSGVLYEQYF,TGTGCCAGTAGTAGCGGCCCTAGCGGGGTACTCTACGAGCAGTACTTC
TRBV5-5,TRBD1,TRBJ1-6,.,CASSLVQGNSPLHF,TGTGCCAGCAGCTTGGTACAGGGGAATTCACCCCTCCACTTT
TRBV7-3,.,TRBJ1-1,few,CASSQTRDTEAFF,TGTGCCAGCAGCCAAACTCGGGACACTGAAGCTTTCTTT
TRBV5-1,TRBD2,TRBJ2-3,.,CASSLAGGPTDTQYF,TGCGCCAGCAGCTTAGCGGGGGGGCCGACAGATACGCAGTATTTT
TRBV19,TRBD1,TRBJ1-2,few,CASRLGQYGYTF,TGTGCCAGTAGACTGGGACAGTATGGCTACACCTTC
TRBV7-3,TRBD2,TRBJ2-3,.,CASSFLRGGLDTQYF,TGTGCCAGCAGCTTCCTTCGGGGGGGCTTAGATACGCAGTATTTT
TRBV6-2/TRBV6-3,.,TRBJ2-7,.,CASSQGQDYEQYF,TGTGCCAGCAGTCAAGGACAAGACTACGAGCAGTACTTC
TRBV19,TRBD1,TRBJ1-2,.,CASRTTGALYGYTF,TGTGCCAGTAGGACGACAGGGGCACTCTATGGCTACACCTTC
TRBV27,.,TRBJ1-1,.,CASSPGASNLFFNTEAFF,TGTGCCAGCAGTCCTGGGGCCTCCAATCTTTTCTTTAACACTGAAGCTTTCTTT
TRBV19,TRBD1,TRBJ1-5,once,CASSETGGNQPQHF,TGTGCCAGTAGCGAGACAGGGGGTAATCAGCCCCAGCATTTT
TRBV15,.,TRBJ2-5,once,CATGQGLPGEETQYF,TGTGCCACAGGCCAGGGTCTCCCGGGGGAAGAGACCCAGTACTTC
TRBV7-2,.,TRBJ2-5,.,CASSFQGGLQETQYF,TGTGCCAGCAGCTTTCAAGGCGGCTTACAAGAGACCCAGTACTTC
TRBV4-3,.,TRBJ1-1,.,CASSQDTGLGLGAFF,TGCGCCAGCAGCCAAGATACGGGGTTAGGCCTAGGAGCTTTCTTT
TRBV7-3,TRBD2,TRBJ2-3,.,CASSQSGGAVDTQYF,TGTGCCAGCAGCCAAAGCGGGGGGGCTGTGGATACGCAGTATTTT
TRBV11-3,TRBD1,TRBJ2-5,.,CASSRQGSFEETQYF,TGTGCCAGCAGCCGACAGGGTTCGTTCGAAGAGACCCAGTACTTC
TRBV29-1,.,TRBJ2-3,.,CSVERGHLADTQYF,TGCAGCGTTGAGCGGGGGCATTTGGCAGATACGCAGTATTTT
TRBV19,.,TRBJ1-3,.,CASSISGHSGNTIYF,TGTGCCAGTAGTATAAGCGGCCACTCTGGAAACACCATATATTTT
TRBV11-2,TRBD2,TRBJ2-5,.,CASSRRLAESQETQYF,TGTGCCAGCAGCCGGCGACTAGCGGAGTCTCAAGAGACCCAGTACTTC